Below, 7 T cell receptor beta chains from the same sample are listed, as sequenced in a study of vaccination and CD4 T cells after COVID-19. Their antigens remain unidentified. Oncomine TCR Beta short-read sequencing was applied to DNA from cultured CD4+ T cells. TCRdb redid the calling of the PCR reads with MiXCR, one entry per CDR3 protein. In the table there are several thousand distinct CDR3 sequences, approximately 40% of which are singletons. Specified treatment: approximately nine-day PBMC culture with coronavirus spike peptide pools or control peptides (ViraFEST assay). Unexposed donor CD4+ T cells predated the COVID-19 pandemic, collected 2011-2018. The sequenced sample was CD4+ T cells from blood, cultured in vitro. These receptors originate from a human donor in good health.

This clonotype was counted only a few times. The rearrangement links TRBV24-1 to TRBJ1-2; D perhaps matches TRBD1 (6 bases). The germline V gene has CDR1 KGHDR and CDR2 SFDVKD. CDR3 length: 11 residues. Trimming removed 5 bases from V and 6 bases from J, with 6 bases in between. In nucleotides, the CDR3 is TGTGCCACCAGTGCAGGGGATGGCTACACCTTC. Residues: CATSAGDGYTF.

The CDR3 spells CASSQTGYQDGYTF. CDR3 in DNA: TGTGCCAGCAGCCAGACAGGGTATCAGGATGGCTACACCTTC. V and J are TRBV4-2 and TRBJ1-2, with TRBD1 matching over 7 bases. The trim removed 3 bases at V and 6 bases at J, leaving 7 bases unmatched. The germline V gene encodes CDR1 LGHNA and CDR2 YNFKEQ. CDR3 length: 14 amino acids.

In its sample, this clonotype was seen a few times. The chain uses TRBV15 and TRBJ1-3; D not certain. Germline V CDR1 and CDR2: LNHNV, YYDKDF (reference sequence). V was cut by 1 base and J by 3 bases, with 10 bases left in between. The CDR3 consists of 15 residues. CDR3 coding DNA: TGTGCCACCAGCAGAGGGTCGCGGCTTGGAAACACCATATATTTT. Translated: CATSRGSRLGNTIYF. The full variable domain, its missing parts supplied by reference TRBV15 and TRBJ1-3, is DAMVIQNPRYQVTQFGKPVTLSCSQTLNHNVMYWYQQKSSQAPKLLFHYYDKDFNNEADTPDNFQSRRPNTSFCFLDIRSPGLGDTAMYLCATSRGSRLGNTIYFGEGSWLTVV.

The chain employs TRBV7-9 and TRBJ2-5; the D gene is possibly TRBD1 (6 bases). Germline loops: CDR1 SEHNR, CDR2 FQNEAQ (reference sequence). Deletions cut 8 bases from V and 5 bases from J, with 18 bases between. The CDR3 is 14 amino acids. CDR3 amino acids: CASGRNNQGETQYF. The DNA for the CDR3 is TGTGCCAGCGGGCGTAATAACCAGGGGGAGACCCAGTACTTC.

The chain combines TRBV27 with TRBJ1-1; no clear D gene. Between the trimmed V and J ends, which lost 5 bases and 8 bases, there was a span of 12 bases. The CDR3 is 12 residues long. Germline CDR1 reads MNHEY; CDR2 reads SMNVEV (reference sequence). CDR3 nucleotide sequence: TGTGCCAGCAGTGGCAACACCCTAGAAGCTTTCTTT. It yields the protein CASSGNTLEAFF.

The CDR3 loop reads CSAGRFNQPQHF. CDR3 sequence (DNA): TGCAGTGCGGGGAGATTCAACCAGCCCCAGCATTTT. The rearrangement uses TRBV20-1 and TRBJ1-5; D remains unclear. The V gene's germline CDR1 is DFQATT and CDR2 SNEGSKA (reference sequence). The CDR3 runs 12 residues. The V and J ends lost 6 bases and 7 bases respectively, with 13 bases between them.

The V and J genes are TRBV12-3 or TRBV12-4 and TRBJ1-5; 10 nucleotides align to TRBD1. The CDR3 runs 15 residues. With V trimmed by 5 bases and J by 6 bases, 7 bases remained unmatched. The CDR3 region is CASSRGTGVTQPQHF. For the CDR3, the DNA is TGTGCCAGCAGTAGAGGGACAGGGGTTACTCAGCCCCAGCATTTT.